Shown below are 9 T cell receptor beta chains from a single sample sequenced in a study of memory CD4+ T cells and cytomegalovirus serostatus (dated by TCRdb to 2018 to 2020). Single viable CD3+CD4+CD8-CD45RO+ cells were sorted as memory CD4+ T cells on a FACSAria II. Library construction relied on the immunoSEQ multiplex PCR assay. TCRdb obtained this table from immuneACCESS and retained in-frame rearrangements with V and J assigned. These tables miss some clones; where compared with another copy, unresolved V genes account for less than half of the shortfall, and the remainder is unexplained. Within this sample are about 25,000 clones, with about four fifths of them counted one time only. The top ten constitute 0.65% to 0.85% of the sample. Specimen: memory CD4+ T cells from blood. The source is an adult in good health and CMV-seronegative.

This clone was observed once. The V call is TRBV5-4, the J call TRBJ1-4; TRBD1 agrees at 7 bases. The CDR3 sequence is 15 residues long. The germline CDR1 and CDR2 sequences are SGHNT and YYREEE (reference sequence). The V and J ends lost 4 bases and 3 bases, in that order; junction bases with no gene match: 6. CDR3 sequence (DNA): TGTGCCAGCAGCCTGACCGGGACAGCTAATGAAAAACTGTTTTTT. Translation: CASSLTGTANEKLFF.

The chain is built from TRBV7-8 and TRBJ1-6, with D possibly TRBD1 on 6 matching bases. The CDR3 has 17 amino acids. Germline CDR1 and CDR2: SGHVS and FQNEAQ. The ends were cut back, 5 bases at V and 7 bases at J, with 21 bases in the middle. DNA of the CDR3: TGTGCCAGCAGCCCCTACAGGGTTAGGATTAAGAATTCACCCCTCCACTTT. This sequence encodes CASSPYRVRIKNSPLHF.

The chain has TRBV10-3 and TRBJ2-1; the match to TRBD2 covers 12 bases. With V trimmed by 8 bases and J by 8 bases, 16 bases remained unmatched. Germline assignment: CDR1 ENHRY and CDR2 SYGVKD. The CDR3 has 17 amino acids. This chain's CDR3 is CAISTPASGGALDEQFF. The CDR3 DNA sequence: TGTGCCATCTCCACCCCAGCTAGCGGGGGGGCGTTGGATGAGCAGTTCTTC.

The chain uses TRBV7-9 and TRBJ1-5; maybe TRBD1 (5 bases). Trimming took off 3 bases at V and 6 bases at J, with 12 bases between the two ends. The CDR3 runs to 14 residues. Germline lookup yields CDR1 SEHNR and CDR2 FQNEAQ (reference sequence). CDR3 DNA: TGTGCCAGCAGCTTTGCAGGGAACGGTCAGCCCCAGCATTTT. This translates into CASSFAGNGQPQHF.

The V call is TRBV4-3, the J call TRBJ1-6, with a possible D match to TRBD1 (6 bases). The germline CDR1 and CDR2 sequences are LGHNA and YSLEER. Trimming cost V 4 bases and J 0 bases, with 19 bases left between them. The CDR3 is 19 residues long. The CDR3, as DNA: TGCGCCAGCAGCCTGGGGGGCTTCGGCCCAAGCTCCTATAATTCACCCCTCCACTTT. Amino acid sequence: CASSLGGFGPSSYNSPLHF.

The chain joins TRBV19 to TRBJ2-6; 8 nucleotides match TRBD1. The CDR3 has 15 residues. With 4 bases clipped from V and 2 bases from J, the junction kept 1 base outside the gene matches. In germline, CDR1 is LNHDA, CDR2 SQIVND (reference sequence). CDR3 nucleotides: TGTGCCAGTAGTACGGACAGGGCTGGGGCCAACGTCCTGACTTTC. This translates into CASSTDRAGANVLTF.

The chain has TRBV5-1 and TRBJ1-6; possibly TRBD1 for D (5 bases). The germline V gene has CDR1 SGHRS and CDR2 YFSETQ. Trimming pared 3 bases from V and 7 bases from J, leaving 14 bases between. This CDR3 spans 15 amino acids. The CDR3 is CASSSTAGNNSPLHF. In DNA, the CDR3 is TGCGCCAGCAGCTCGACGGCAGGGAACAATTCACCCCTCCACTTT.

This chain joins TRBV11-2 and TRBJ2-3, with D tentatively TRBD1 (7 bases). Germline loops: CDR1 SGHAT, CDR2 FQNNGV. This CDR3 is built from 18 residues. The V end lost 2 bases, the J end lost 4 bases, and 22 bases lay between the germline ends. As DNA, the CDR3 is TGTGCCAGCAGCTTAAGGGTTGACCAGCGGAGGGGGCCAGATACGCAGTATTTT. This encodes CASSLRVDQRRGPDTQYF.

The rearrangement links TRBV6-1 to TRBJ2-7; perhaps TRBD1 as D (6 bases). The ends were cut back, 8 bases at V and 5 bases at J, with 13 bases in the middle. Germline loops: CDR1 MNHNS, CDR2 SASEGT. There are 12 residues in the CDR3. The CDR3 coding sequence is TGTGCCAGCGGACGGGACAACGACGAGCAGTACTTC. Its protein product is CASGRDNDEQYF.